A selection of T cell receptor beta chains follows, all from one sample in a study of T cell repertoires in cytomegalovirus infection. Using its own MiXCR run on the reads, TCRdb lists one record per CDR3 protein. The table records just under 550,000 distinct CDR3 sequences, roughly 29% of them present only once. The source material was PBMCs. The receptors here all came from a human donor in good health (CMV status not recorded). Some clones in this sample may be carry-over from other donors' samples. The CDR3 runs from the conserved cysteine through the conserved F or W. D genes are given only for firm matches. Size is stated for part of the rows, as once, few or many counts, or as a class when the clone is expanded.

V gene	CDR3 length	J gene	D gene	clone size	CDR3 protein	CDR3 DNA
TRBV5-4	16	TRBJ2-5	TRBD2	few	CASSLASLAGMETQYF	TGTGCCAGCAGCTTGGCCTCGCTAGCGGGAATGGAGACCCAGTACTTC
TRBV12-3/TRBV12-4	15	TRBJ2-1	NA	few	CASSFGIGPLKGQFF	TGTGCCAGCAGTTTCGGCATAGGCCCTCTCAAGGGGCAGTTCTTC
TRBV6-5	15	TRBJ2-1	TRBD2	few	CASSPLTSGSNEQFF	TGTGCCAGCAGCCCGTTGACTAGCGGGAGTAATGAGCAGTTCTTC
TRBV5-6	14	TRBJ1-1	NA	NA	CASSLIGEGTEAFF	TGTGCCAGCAGCTTGATAGGGGAAGGTACTGAAGCTTTCTTT
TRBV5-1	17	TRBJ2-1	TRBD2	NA	CASSVGLASPGGNEQFF	TGCGCCAGCAGCGTGGGACTAGCGTCTCCCGGCGGGAATGAGCAGTTCTTC
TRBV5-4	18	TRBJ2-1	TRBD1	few	CASSLGVSGTGSYNEQFF	TGTGCCAGCAGCTTGGGGGTGAGTGGGACAGGGTCCTACAATGAGCAGTTCTTC
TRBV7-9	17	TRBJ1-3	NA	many	CASSPSMDQSPGNTIYF	TGTGCCAGCAGCCCATCCATGGATCAATCACCTGGAAACACCATATATTTT
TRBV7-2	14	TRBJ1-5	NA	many	CASSLGTLGQPQHF	TGTGCCAGCAGCTTAGGAACACTGGGGCAGCCCCAGCATTTT
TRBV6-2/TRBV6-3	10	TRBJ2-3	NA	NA	CASSDNTQYF	TGTGCCAGCAGCGATAATACGCAGTATTTT
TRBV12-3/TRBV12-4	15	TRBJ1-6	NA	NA	CASSLTASYNSPLHF	TGTGCCAGCAGTTTAACAGCATCATATAATTCACCCCTCCACTTT
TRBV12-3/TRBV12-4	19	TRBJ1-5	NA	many	CASSLSTGIMGIGNQPQHF	TGTGCCAGCAGTTTAAGCACAGGGATTATGGGAATTGGCAATCAGCCCCAGCATTTT
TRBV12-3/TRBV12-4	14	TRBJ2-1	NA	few	CASSSPWSYNEQFF	TGTGCCAGCAGCTCCCCATGGTCCTACAATGAGCAGTTCTTC
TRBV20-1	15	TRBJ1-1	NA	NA	CSARDNRVYYTEAFF	TGCAGTGCTAGAGATAACAGGGTTTATTACACTGAAGCTTTCTTT
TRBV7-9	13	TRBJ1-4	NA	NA	CASSDGGLEKLFF	TGTGCCAGCAGCGACGGTGGGTTGGAAAAACTGTTTTTT
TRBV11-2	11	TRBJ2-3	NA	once	CASRGADTQYF	TGTGCCAGCAGAGGGGCAGATACGCAGTATTTT
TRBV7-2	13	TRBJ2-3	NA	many	CASSRGGGDTQYF	TGTGCCAGCAGCCGTGGAGGGGGGGATACGCAGTATTTT
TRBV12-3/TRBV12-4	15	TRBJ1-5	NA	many	CASSPDGNSNQPQHF	TGTGCCAGCAGTCCAGACGGGAATAGCAATCAGCCCCAGCATTTT
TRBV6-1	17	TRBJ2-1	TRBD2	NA	CASSEAGAGVGRNEQFF	TGTGCCAGCAGTGAAGCGGGAGCGGGGGTTGGTAGGAATGAGCAGTTCTTC
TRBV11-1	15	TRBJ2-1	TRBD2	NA	CASSATSGTYNEQFF	TGTGCCAGCAGCGCAACTAGCGGCACCTACAATGAGCAGTTCTTC
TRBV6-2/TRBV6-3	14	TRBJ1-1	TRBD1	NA	CASTNRGKDAEAFF	TGTGCCAGCACTAACAGGGGGAAGGACGCTGAAGCTTTCTTT
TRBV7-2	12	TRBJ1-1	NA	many	CASSLDRVIAFF	TGTGCCAGCAGCTTAGACAGGGTTATAGCTTTCTTT
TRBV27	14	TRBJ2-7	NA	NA	CASQPAPSSYEQYF	TGTGCCAGCCAACCGGCCCCTAGCTCCTACGAGCAGTACTTC
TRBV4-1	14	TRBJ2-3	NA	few	CASKGGGRRDTQYF	TGCGCCAGCAAAGGGGGCGGGAGGAGGGATACGCAGTATTTT
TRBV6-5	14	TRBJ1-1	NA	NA	CASSSSNLNTEAFF	TGTGCCAGCAGCTCCAGTAACTTGAACACTGAAGCTTTCTTT
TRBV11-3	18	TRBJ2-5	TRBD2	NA	CASSLGSLAGGGQETQYF	TGTGCCAGCAGCTTAGGGTCCCTAGCGGGAGGAGGGCAAGAGACCCAGTACTTC
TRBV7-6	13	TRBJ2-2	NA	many	CASSLVQLGELFF	TGTGCCAGCAGCTTAGTCCAACTCGGGGAGCTGTTTTTT
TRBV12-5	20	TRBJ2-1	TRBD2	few	CATPLSPINCGSAAYNEQFF	TGTGCTACTCCCCTTTCTCCCATAAATTGCGGGAGTGCGGCCTACAATGAGCAGTTCTTC
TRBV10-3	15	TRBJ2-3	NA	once	CAISEGEPLTDTQYF	TGTGCCATCAGTGAGGGAGAGCCCCTCACAGATACGCAGTATTTT
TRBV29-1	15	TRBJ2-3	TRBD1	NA	CSVEAGTGSTDTQYF	TGCAGCGTTGAAGCTGGGACAGGGAGCACAGATACGCAGTATTTT
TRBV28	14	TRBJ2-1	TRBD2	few	CASGLLAGKNEQFF	TGTGCCAGCGGTTTACTAGCGGGAAAGAATGAGCAGTTCTTC
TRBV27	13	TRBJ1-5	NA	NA	CASSLNPLQPQHF	TGTGCCAGCAGTTTAAACCCCCTTCAGCCCCAGCATTTT
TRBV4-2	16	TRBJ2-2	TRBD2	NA	CASSQGTSGRTGELFF	TGTGCCAGCAGCCAGGGGACTAGCGGGAGGACCGGGGAGCTGTTTTTT
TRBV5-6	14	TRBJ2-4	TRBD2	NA	CASSLPSGRNIQYF	TGTGCCAGCAGCTTACCTAGCGGGAGGAACATTCAGTACTTC